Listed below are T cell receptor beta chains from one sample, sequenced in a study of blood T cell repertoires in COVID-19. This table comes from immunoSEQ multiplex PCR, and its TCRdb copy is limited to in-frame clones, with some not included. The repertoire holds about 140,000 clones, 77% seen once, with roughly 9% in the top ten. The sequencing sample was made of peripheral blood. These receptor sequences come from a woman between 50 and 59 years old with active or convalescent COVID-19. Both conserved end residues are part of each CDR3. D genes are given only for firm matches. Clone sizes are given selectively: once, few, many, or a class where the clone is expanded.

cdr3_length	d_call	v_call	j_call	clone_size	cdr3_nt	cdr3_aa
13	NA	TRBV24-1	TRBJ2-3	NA	TGTGCCACCACCCTGGGGGCGGCAGATACGCAGTATTTT	CATTLGAADTQYF
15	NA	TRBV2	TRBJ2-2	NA	TGTGCCAGCAGTGCCCTTCCCCCGAACAACGGGGAGCTGTTTTTT	CASSALPPNNGELFF
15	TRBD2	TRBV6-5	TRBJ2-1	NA	TGTGCCAGCAAAAGTAGCGGGAGCAACTACAATGAGCAGTTCTTC	CASKSSGSNYNEQFF
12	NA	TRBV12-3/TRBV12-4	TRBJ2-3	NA	TGTGCCAGCAGTTTTTTCGGAGATACGCAGTATTTT	CASSFFGDTQYF
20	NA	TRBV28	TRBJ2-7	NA	TGTGCCAGCAGTTTAGGGGCCGAATGGAGACGGGGGACCCATCCTTACGAGCAGTACTTC	CASSLGAEWRRGTHPYEQYF
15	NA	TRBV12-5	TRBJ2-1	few	TGTGCTAGTGGTTGGGGCCTAGGGTCCTACAATGAGCAGTTCTTC	CASGWGLGSYNEQFF
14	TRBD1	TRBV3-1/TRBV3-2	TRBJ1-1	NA	TGTGCCAGCAGCCGGACAGGGGGCAACACTGAAGCTTTCTTT	CASSRTGGNTEAFF
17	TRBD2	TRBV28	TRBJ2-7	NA	TGTGCCACCCACAGGAGCGGACTAGCGGGAGCAGCCTACGAGCAGTACTTC	CATHRSGLAGAAYEQYF
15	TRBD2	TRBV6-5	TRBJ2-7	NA	TGTGCCAGCAGGCCGGGACTAGCGGTAACCTACGAGCAGTACTTC	CASRPGLAVTYEQYF
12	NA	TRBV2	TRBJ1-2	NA	TGTGCCAGCAGTGAGGGGCCCGGTGGCTACACCTTC	CASSEGPGGYTF
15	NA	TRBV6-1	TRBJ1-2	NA	TGTGCCAGCAGTGAAGGTCGGACAGTCAACTATGGCTACACCTTC	CASSEGRTVNYGYTF
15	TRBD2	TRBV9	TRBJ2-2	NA	TGTGCCAGCAGCGTCGCGGGAGGCTTATCCGGGGAGCTGTTTTTT	CASSVAGGLSGELFF
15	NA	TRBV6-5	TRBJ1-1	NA	TGTGCCAGCAGTTACTCGGGCGGGGCGAACACTGAAGCTTTCTTT	CASSYSGGANTEAFF
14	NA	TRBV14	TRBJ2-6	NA	TGTGCCAGCAGCCAAGATCTTGGGGCCAACGTCCTGACTTTC	CASSQDLGANVLTF
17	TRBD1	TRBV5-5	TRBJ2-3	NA	TGTGCCAGCAGCTTGGGTAAAGGGACAGCTAGCACAGATACGCAGTATTTT	CASSLGKGTASTDTQYF
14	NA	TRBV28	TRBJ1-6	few	TGTGCCAGCAGCCCCCAGGTGGTCGGTTCACCCCTCCACTTT	CASSPQVVGSPLHF
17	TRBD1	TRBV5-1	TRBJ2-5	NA	TGCGCCAGCAGCTTGGGGACAGGGGGGATATTCCAAGAGACCCAGTACTTC	CASSLGTGGIFQETQYF
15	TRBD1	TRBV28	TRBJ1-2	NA	TGTGCCAGCAGTTTACTTTCACAGGGGGGGTATGGCTACACCTTC	CASSLLSQGGYGYTF
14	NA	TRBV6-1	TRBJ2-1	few	TGTGCCAGCAGTGAGGGAAGCGGCTACAATGAGCAGTTCTTC	CASSEGSGYNEQFF
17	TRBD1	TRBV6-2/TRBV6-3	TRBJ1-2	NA	TGTGCCAGCAGTTACGTACGGCCGCGACAGGGGAACTATGGCTACACCTTC	CASSYVRPRQGNYGYTF
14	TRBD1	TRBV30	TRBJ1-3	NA	TGTGCCTGGATTAAGACAGGGGGTAGGAACACCATATATTTT	CAWIKTGGRNTIYF
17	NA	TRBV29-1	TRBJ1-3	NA	TGCAGCGTTGAAGATCGTCTTGGGGGGGACTCTGGAAACACCATATATTTT	CSVEDRLGGDSGNTIYF
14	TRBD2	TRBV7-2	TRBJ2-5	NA	TGTGCCAGCAGCTCCCCGGGGGGGTCGGAGACCCAGTACTTC	CASSSPGGSETQYF
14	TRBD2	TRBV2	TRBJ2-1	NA	TGTGCCAGCAGTGGTGGCGGGGGGGTAGGTGAGCAGTTCTTC	CASSGGGGVGEQFF
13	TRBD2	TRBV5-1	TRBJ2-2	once	TGCGCCAGCTCGGGACTAGCGGGATCGGAGCTGTTTTTT	CASSGLAGSELFF
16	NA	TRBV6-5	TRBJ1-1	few	TGTGCCAGCAGTTACGGTAGGGGTGGCTGGGACACTGAAGCTTTCTTT	CASSYGRGGWDTEAFF
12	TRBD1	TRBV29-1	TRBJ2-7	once	TGCAGCGTTGTGACAGGGAACTACGAGCAGTACTTC	CSVVTGNYEQYF
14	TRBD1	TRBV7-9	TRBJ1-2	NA	TGTGCCAGCAGCCGTGGACAGGATTCCTATGGCTACACCTTC	CASSRGQDSYGYTF
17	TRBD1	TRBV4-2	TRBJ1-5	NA	TGTGCCAGCAGCCATCTCAGGACAGGCGGGGGCAATCAGCCCCAGCATTTT	CASSHLRTGGGNQPQHF
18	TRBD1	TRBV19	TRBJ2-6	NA	TGTGCCAGTAGTAGGGCAGGGGGTATTGAGTCTGGGGCCAACGTCCTGACTTTC	CASSRAGGIESGANVLTF
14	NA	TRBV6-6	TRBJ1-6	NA	TGTGCCAGCAGCTTTCGGGGCGGGGATTCACCCCTCCACTTT	CASSFRGGDSPLHF
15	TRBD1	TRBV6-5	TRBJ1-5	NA	TGTGCCAGCAGCGGGACAGGGGGTAGCAATCAGCCCCAGCATTTT	CASSGTGGSNQPQHF
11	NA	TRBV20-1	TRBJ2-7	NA	TGCAGTGCTAGAGCGAGTTACGAGCAGTACTTC	CSARASYEQYF
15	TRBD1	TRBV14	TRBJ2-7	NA	TGTGCCAGCAGCCCGACAGGGGATTTTTACTACGAGCAGTACTTC	CASSPTGDFYYEQYF
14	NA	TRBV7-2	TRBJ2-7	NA	TGTGCCAGCAGCTTAGCAGGGGGCTCCTACGAGCAGTACTTC	CASSLAGGSYEQYF
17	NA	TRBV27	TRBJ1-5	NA	TGTGCCAGCAGTCCCTCCTTAGGAAGGGAGAGCAATCAGCCCCAGCATTTT	CASSPSLGRESNQPQHF
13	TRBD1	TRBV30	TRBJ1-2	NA	TGTGCCTGGAGGGGACAGGGGCCCTATGGCTACACCTTC	CAWRGQGPYGYTF
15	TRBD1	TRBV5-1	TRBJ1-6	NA	TGCGCCAGCAGCTTGGGGGGACAGGGTGAATCACCCCTCCACTTT	CASSLGGQGESPLHF
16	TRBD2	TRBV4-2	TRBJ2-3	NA	TGTGCCAGCAGCCCGACGACTAGCGAGAACACAGATACGCAGTATTTT	CASSPTTSENTDTQYF
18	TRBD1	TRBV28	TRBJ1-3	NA	TGTGCCAGCAGTGCGAACCCCCGGACAGGGGGCAGTGGAAACACCATATATTTT	CASSANPRTGGSGNTIYF
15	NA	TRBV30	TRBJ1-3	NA	TGTGCCTGGAGGGAACGGGATTTCTCTGGAAACACCATATATTTT	CAWRERDFSGNTIYF
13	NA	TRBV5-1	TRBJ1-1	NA	TGCGCCAGCAGCACCGGACGGGGAACTGAAGCTTTCTTT	CASSTGRGTEAFF
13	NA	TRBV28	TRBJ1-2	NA	TGTGCCAGCAGCACTGGGCAGGGGTTGGGCTACACCTTC	CASSTGQGLGYTF
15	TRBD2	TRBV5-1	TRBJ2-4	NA	TGCGCCAGCAGCATTGTGGGGGGGACCAAAAACATTCAGTACTTC	CASSIVGGTKNIQYF
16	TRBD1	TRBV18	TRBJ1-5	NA	TGTGCCAGCTCACTCACCGGACAGGCCGGCAATCAGCCCCAGCATTTT	CASSLTGQAGNQPQHF
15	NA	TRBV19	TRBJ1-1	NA	TGTGCCAGTAGTATACCGACACTTATGAACACTGAAGCTTTCTTT	CASSIPTLMNTEAFF
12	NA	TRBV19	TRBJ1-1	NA	TGTGCCAGTAGTATTACTAACACTGAAGCTTTCTTT	CASSITNTEAFF
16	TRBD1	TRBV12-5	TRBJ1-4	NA	TGTGCTAGTGGTTCCAGACAGGGACTCCCTAATGAAAAACTGTTTTTT	CASGSRQGLPNEKLFF
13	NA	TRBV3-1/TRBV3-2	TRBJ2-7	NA	TGTGCCAGCAGCCAAGATAGGGGCTACGAGCAGTACTTC	CASSQDRGYEQYF
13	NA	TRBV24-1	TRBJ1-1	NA	TGTGCCACCAGTGAAGGATCGGGCACTGAAGCTTTCTTT	CATSEGSGTEAFF
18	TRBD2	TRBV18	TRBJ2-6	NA	TGTGCCAGCTCCCGGACTAGCGGGGGGGCCTCTGGGGCCAACGTCCTGACTTTC	CASSRTSGGASGANVLTF
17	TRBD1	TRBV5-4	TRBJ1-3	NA	TGTGCCAGCAGCCTATCGGGACAGGGGACCTCTGGAAACACCATATATTTT	CASSLSGQGTSGNTIYF
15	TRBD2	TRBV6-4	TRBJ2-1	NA	TGTGCCAGCAGGCAAGCTAGCGGGAGTATATATGAGCAGTTCTTC	CASRQASGSIYEQFF
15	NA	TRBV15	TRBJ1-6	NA	TGTGCCACCAGCAGAGGAGGGCGGTCTATTTCACCCCTCCACTTT	CATSRGGRSISPLHF
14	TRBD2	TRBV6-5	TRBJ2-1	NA	TGTGCCAGCAGTTACTTTAGCGGGGGTTATGAGCAGTTCTTC	CASSYFSGGYEQFF
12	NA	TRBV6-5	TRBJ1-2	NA	TGTGCCAGCAGCACAGCCTCTAATGGCTACACCTTC	CASSTASNGYTF
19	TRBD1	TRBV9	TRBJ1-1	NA	TGTGCCAGCAGCCACCCGCCGACAGGGCTAAATCCTATGAACACTGAAGCTTTCTTT	CASSHPPTGLNPMNTEAFF
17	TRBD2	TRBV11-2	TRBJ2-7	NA	TGTGCCAGCAGCTTCTCCCGGGTAGCGGGAGACGCCTACGAGCAGTACTTC	CASSFSRVAGDAYEQYF
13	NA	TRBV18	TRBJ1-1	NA	TGTGCCAGCTCACCCGGACAGAACACTGAAGCTTTCTTT	CASSPGQNTEAFF